This is a list of T cell receptor beta chains from one sample in a study of somatic mutations in cytotoxic T cells in rheumatoid arthritis. Repertoires were generated with immunoSEQ multiplex PCR, while TCRdb's copy carries only in-frame clones and drops some. The sample lists about 20,000 clones, 85% to 90% occurring once. The sequenced material came from CD8+ T cells sorted from blood. The receptors stem from a woman aged 45-65 years in good health. Both conserved end residues are part of each CDR3. D genes are given only for firm matches. The listing skips clone size in some rows; elsewhere it reads once, few, many or a size class.

abundance: .; d_gene: TRBD1; j_gene: TRBJ2-5; v_gene: TRBV5-4; CDR3nt: TGTGCCAGCAGCACCGGGACAGGGTACCAAGAGACCCAGTACTTC; CDR3aa: CASSTGTGYQETQYF
abundance: .; d_gene: TRBD1; j_gene: TRBJ1-1; v_gene: TRBV9; CDR3nt: TGTGCCAGCAGCGAGGGGACAGGTTCGAACACTGAAGCTTTCTTT; CDR3aa: CASSEGTGSNTEAFF
abundance: .; d_gene: .; j_gene: TRBJ1-2; v_gene: TRBV11-2; CDR3nt: TGTGCCAGCAGCTTACGTTCGCTGGGGGGCCACGCTAACTATGGCTACACCTTC; CDR3aa: CASSLRSLGGHANYGYTF
abundance: few; d_gene: TRBD1; j_gene: TRBJ1-1; v_gene: TRBV4-1; CDR3nt: TGCGCCAGCAGCCAACAGGGGGGGTACACTGAAGCTTTCTTT; CDR3aa: CASSQQGGYTEAFF
abundance: once; d_gene: TRBD1; j_gene: TRBJ2-7; v_gene: TRBV6-1; CDR3nt: TGTGCCAGCAGTGAAGGGACAGGGGGCTCCTACGAGCAGTACTTC; CDR3aa: CASSEGTGGSYEQYF
abundance: .; d_gene: TRBD2; j_gene: TRBJ2-3; v_gene: TRBV5-1; CDR3nt: TGCGCCAGCAGCGTAGCGGGGGGGCTAACAGATACGCAGTATTTT; CDR3aa: CASSVAGGLTDTQYF
abundance: few; d_gene: .; j_gene: TRBJ1-6; v_gene: TRBV9; CDR3nt: TGTGCCAGCAGCGTAGGAGACCCCGACCGGTCCCTCCACTTT; CDR3aa: CASSVGDPDRSLHF
abundance: .; d_gene: TRBD2; j_gene: TRBJ2-3; v_gene: TRBV6-4; CDR3nt: TGTGCCAGCAGTGACTCGACTAGCGGGGTCGACACGCAGTATTTT; CDR3aa: CASSDSTSGVDTQYF
abundance: .; d_gene: TRBD2; j_gene: TRBJ2-3; v_gene: TRBV7-8; CDR3nt: TGTGCCAGCAGCTTGGGCCTAGCGGGGGAACAACGAGATACGCAGTATTTT; CDR3aa: CASSLGLAGEQRDTQYF
abundance: .; d_gene: TRBD1; j_gene: TRBJ1-3; v_gene: TRBV5-4; CDR3nt: TGTGCCAGCAGCTTGACAGGGGACTCTGGAAACACCATATATTTT; CDR3aa: CASSLTGDSGNTIYF
abundance: .; d_gene: .; j_gene: TRBJ2-5; v_gene: TRBV11-2; CDR3nt: TGTGCCAGCAGCGGGGACAAGGACGGGGGGTTCGTGGGGGAGACCCAGTACTTC; CDR3aa: CASSGDKDGGFVGETQYF
abundance: .; d_gene: TRBD1; j_gene: TRBJ2-7; v_gene: TRBV15; CDR3nt: TGTGCCACCAGCACTAGAACAGGGGCCTACGAGCAGTACTTC; CDR3aa: CATSTRTGAYEQYF
abundance: .; d_gene: .; j_gene: TRBJ1-6; v_gene: TRBV5-6; CDR3nt: TGTGCCAGCAGCGGGGGGACGGTGAATTCACCCCTCCACTTT; CDR3aa: CASSGGTVNSPLHF
abundance: .; d_gene: .; j_gene: TRBJ2-2; v_gene: TRBV4-1; CDR3nt: TGCGCCAGCAGCCAAGAATGGACATACACCGGGGAGCTGTTTTTT; CDR3aa: CASSQEWTYTGELFF
abundance: few; d_gene: TRBD1; j_gene: TRBJ1-1; v_gene: TRBV6-5; CDR3nt: TGTGCCAGCAGTTTTCCAGGGGGCGAGAACACTGAAGCTTTCTTT; CDR3aa: CASSFPGGENTEAFF
abundance: .; d_gene: .; j_gene: TRBJ2-5; v_gene: TRBV5-5; CDR3nt: TGTGCCAGCAGCTTATTAGTGAGAGAGACCCAGTACTTC; CDR3aa: CASSLLVRETQYF
abundance: .; d_gene: TRBD1; j_gene: TRBJ2-3; v_gene: TRBV7-9; CDR3nt: TGTGCCAGCAGCCATGGACAGGCGGGCACAGATACGCAGTATTTT; CDR3aa: CASSHGQAGTDTQYF
abundance: .; d_gene: TRBD1; j_gene: TRBJ1-5; v_gene: TRBV6-1; CDR3nt: TGTGCCAGTCAGGGGGGTCTGATCCAGCCCCAGCATTTT; CDR3aa: CASQGGLIQPQHF
abundance: .; d_gene: .; j_gene: TRBJ1-2; v_gene: TRBV10-1; CDR3nt: TGCGCCAGCAGTGACAGGGGCACCCCACGCTCGTGGGATAACTATGGCTACACCTTC; CDR3aa: CASSDRGTPRSWDNYGYTF
abundance: .; d_gene: .; j_gene: TRBJ2-1; v_gene: TRBV9; CDR3nt: TGTGCCAGCAGCATCCTGGGGGACAATGAGCAGTTCTTC; CDR3aa: CASSILGDNEQFF
abundance: once; d_gene: TRBD1; j_gene: TRBJ1-2; v_gene: TRBV7-9; CDR3nt: TGTGCCAGCAGCTACCCCGGGACAGCCTATGGCTACACCTTC; CDR3aa: CASSYPGTAYGYTF
abundance: .; d_gene: TRBD1; j_gene: TRBJ1-2; v_gene: TRBV4-1; CDR3nt: TGCGCCAGCAGCCATACCCCGGGACAGGGGAGCATTGGCTACACCTTC; CDR3aa: CASSHTPGQGSIGYTF
abundance: .; d_gene: .; j_gene: TRBJ2-5; v_gene: TRBV4-3; CDR3nt: TGCGCCAGCAGCCAAGATGACAGACAAGAGACCCAGTACTTC; CDR3aa: CASSQDDRQETQYF
abundance: .; d_gene: TRBD2; j_gene: TRBJ2-1; v_gene: TRBV9; CDR3nt: TGTGCCAGCAGCGTAGGGTTCCAGCGGGGGGGATTATCCTACAATGAGCAGTTCTTC; CDR3aa: CASSVGFQRGGLSYNEQFF
abundance: .; d_gene: TRBD1; j_gene: TRBJ1-1; v_gene: TRBV19; CDR3nt: TGTGCCAGTAGTCGGGACAGGGGGCTAACTGAAGCTTTCTTT; CDR3aa: CASSRDRGLTEAFF
abundance: .; d_gene: .; j_gene: TRBJ2-3; v_gene: TRBV11-2; CDR3nt: TGTGCCAGCAGCACCAGGACAGCCAGCACAGATACGCAGTATTTT; CDR3aa: CASSTRTASTDTQYF
abundance: .; d_gene: .; j_gene: TRBJ2-7; v_gene: TRBV5-6; CDR3nt: TGTGCCAGCAGCTTGGGGTGGGGGCCCTACGAGCAGTACTTC; CDR3aa: CASSLGWGPYEQYF
abundance: .; d_gene: TRBD1; j_gene: TRBJ2-1; v_gene: TRBV4-3; CDR3nt: TGCGCCAGCAGCCAAGAGGGGACAGGGGGGTACAATGAGCAGTTCTTC; CDR3aa: CASSQEGTGGYNEQFF
abundance: .; d_gene: TRBD2; j_gene: TRBJ2-1; v_gene: TRBV7-9; CDR3nt: TGTGCCAGCAGCTCCCCTAGCGGGGGGTTCGACAATGAGCAGTTCTTC; CDR3aa: CASSSPSGGFDNEQFF
abundance: .; d_gene: TRBD2; j_gene: TRBJ2-1; v_gene: TRBV5-6; CDR3nt: TGTGCCAGCAGCTTGGGGACTAGCGGGGGGGCCGGGGAGCAGTTCTTC; CDR3aa: CASSLGTSGGAGEQFF
abundance: .; d_gene: .; j_gene: TRBJ1-2; v_gene: TRBV15; CDR3nt: TGTGCCACCAGCAGTATCCTGGGGAAAGGGGTTGAAGGCTACACCTTC; CDR3aa: CATSSILGKGVEGYTF
abundance: once; d_gene: .; j_gene: TRBJ1-5; v_gene: TRBV12-5; CDR3nt: TGTGCTAGTGGTGGGGCAGGGCCTAATCAGCCCCAGCATTTT; CDR3aa: CASGGAGPNQPQHF
abundance: .; d_gene: .; j_gene: TRBJ1-2; v_gene: TRBV4-1; CDR3nt: TGCGCCAGCAGCTTCAGGGGTGGAGGCTACACCTTC; CDR3aa: CASSFRGGGYTF
abundance: .; d_gene: .; j_gene: TRBJ1-1; v_gene: TRBV27; CDR3nt: TGTGCCAGCAGTTTATCGGGGCCACTCGGAGCTTTCTTT; CDR3aa: CASSLSGPLGAFF
abundance: .; d_gene: .; j_gene: TRBJ2-3; v_gene: TRBV4-3; CDR3nt: TGCGCCAGCAGCCAAGGAGGAGCGTCCGCAGATACGCAGTATTTT; CDR3aa: CASSQGGASADTQYF
abundance: .; d_gene: .; j_gene: TRBJ2-1; v_gene: TRBV11-3; CDR3nt: TGTGCCAGCAGCTTATCCACTTACAATGAGCAGTTCTTC; CDR3aa: CASSLSTYNEQFF
abundance: .; d_gene: TRBD2; j_gene: TRBJ2-1; v_gene: TRBV10-3; CDR3nt: TGTGCCATCAGTGAGAGTGATAGCGGGGGGAATGAGCAGTTCTTC; CDR3aa: CAISESDSGGNEQFF
abundance: once; d_gene: TRBD1; j_gene: TRBJ1-4; v_gene: TRBV5-4; CDR3nt: TGTGCCAGCAGCCCGGGCGGGCCGGGACAGGGAAATGAAAAACTGTTTTTT; CDR3aa: CASSPGGPGQGNEKLFF
abundance: once; d_gene: .; j_gene: TRBJ1-1; v_gene: TRBV6-1; CDR3nt: TGTGCCAGCAGTGAAGGGGAGAACACTGAAGCTTTCTTT; CDR3aa: CASSEGENTEAFF
abundance: .; d_gene: .; j_gene: TRBJ1-3; v_gene: TRBV4-3; CDR3nt: TGCGCCAGCAGCCAAGATGGCCTCCCGGGAAACACCATATATTTT; CDR3aa: CASSQDGLPGNTIYF
abundance: .; d_gene: TRBD1; j_gene: TRBJ2-7; v_gene: TRBV4-1; CDR3nt: TGCGCCAGCAGCCAAGATACAGGGACAGGTCTCTACGAGCAGTACTTC; CDR3aa: CASSQDTGTGLYEQYF
abundance: few; d_gene: .; j_gene: TRBJ1-2; v_gene: TRBV6-5; CDR3nt: TGTGCCAGCACCCAGGCCCCAGGGCGGCAGGGCTACACCTTC; CDR3aa: CASTQAPGRQGYTF
abundance: .; d_gene: TRBD1; j_gene: TRBJ2-1; v_gene: TRBV2; CDR3nt: TGTGCCAGCAGTGAGAGTCCGGGACAGACTCGAGACTTAAGCTACAATGAGCAGTTCTTC; CDR3aa: CASSESPGQTRDLSYNEQFF
abundance: .; d_gene: TRBD2; j_gene: TRBJ2-3; v_gene: TRBV6-1; CDR3nt: TGTGCCAGCAGTGAACTAGCGGGGGCAGATACGCAGTATTTT; CDR3aa: CASSELAGADTQYF